This is a list of T cell receptor beta chains from one sample in a study of CD8 T cells in Susac syndrome. Each CDR3 protein gets one entry after TCRdb re-called the immunoSEQ multiplex PCR reads with MiXCR. The repertoire has about 200,000 distinct CDR3 sequences, about 95% of them found once; the top ten carry 0.093%. The specimen was CD4+ T cells from PBMCs. Receptors were obtained from a human donor with multiple sclerosis. Both conserved end residues are part of each CDR3. A D gene is named only where the DNA matches it firmly. Clone size appears in some rows only: once, few, many, or a class for an expanded clone.

TRBD1	once	TRBV9	TRBJ2-1	TGTGCCAGCAGCGTAACAGGGGGGTACAATGAGCAGTTCTTC	CASSVTGGYNEQFF
NA	NA	TRBV20-1	TRBJ1-5	TGCAGTGCCGCCCTAGGGGACGGCAATCAGCCCCAGCATTTT	CSAALGDGNQPQHF
NA	NA	TRBV29-1	TRBJ2-5	TGCAGCGTTGAAGAGTCGGCGAGTGGCCAGTACTTC	CSVEESASGQYF
NA	NA	TRBV23-1	TRBJ1-2	TGCGCCAGCAAACCTCAAGGGGACTATGGCTACACCTTC	CASKPQGDYGYTF
TRBD1	NA	TRBV20-1	TRBJ2-3	TGCAGTGCTAGAGACACAGGGGTAGGAGATACGCAGTATTTT	CSARDTGVGDTQYF
TRBD2	NA	TRBV7-2	TRBJ2-5	TGTGCCAGCAGCGTCTCCGGGACTAACCCCCAAGTGACCCAGTACTTC	CASSVSGTNPQVTQYF
TRBD2	NA	TRBV10-3	TRBJ2-1	TGTGCCATCAGTGAGTTCGGACTAGCGGTAGAGTACAATGAGCAGTTCTTC	CAISEFGLAVEYNEQFF
TRBD2	NA	TRBV7-3	TRBJ2-7	TGTGCCAGCAGCCCAATGGCGGGGGGGCACGAGCAGTACTTC	CASSPMAGGHEQYF
TRBD2	NA	TRBV5-4	TRBJ2-3	TGTGCCAGCAGCATGGGACTAGCGGGGAGCACAGATACGCAGTATTTT	CASSMGLAGSTDTQYF
TRBD1	NA	TRBV6-5	TRBJ2-1	TGTGCCAGCAGCCTAGACAGGGGAGGCGAGCAGTTCTTC	CASSLDRGGEQFF
TRBD2	NA	TRBV7-9	TRBJ2-1	TGTGCCACGGAGCGGGAAGCGAATGAGCAGTTCTTC	CATEREANEQFF
NA	NA	TRBV20-1	TRBJ2-5	TGCAGTGAACTAGGGACGTTGAGAGGGCGGGAGACCCAGTACTTC	CSELGTLRGRETQYF
NA	NA	TRBV20-1	TRBJ2-1	TGCAGTGCTCCAGCGGGCCCGACCAATGAGCAGTTCTTC	CSAPAGPTNEQFF
NA	NA	TRBV11-2	TRBJ2-7	TGTGCCAGCAGGCCCCTCGGGGAACACGAGCAGTACTTC	CASRPLGEHEQYF
TRBD1	NA	TRBV9	TRBJ2-4	TGTGCCAGCAGCTCCCTCCGGGACAGGGGGGACAAAAACATTCAGTACTTC	CASSSLRDRGDKNIQYF
TRBD1	NA	TRBV29-1	TRBJ1-1	TGCAGCGTTGAGGACAGGTTAAAGGTGAACACTGAAGCTTTCTTT	CSVEDRLKVNTEAFF
TRBD1	NA	TRBV20-1	TRBJ1-2	TGCAGTGCTAGTAGGACAGGGGGAAACTATGGCTACACCTTC	CSASRTGGNYGYTF
TRBD1	NA	TRBV30	TRBJ1-2	TGTGCCTGGAGTACGCCGGGACAGTCGTTTGATGGCTACACCTTC	CAWSTPGQSFDGYTF
NA	NA	TRBV3-1	TRBJ2-7	TGTGCCAGCAGCCATCGCAGGGGCTTCTACGAGCAGTACTTC	CASSHRRGFYEQYF
NA	NA	TRBV3-1	TRBJ2-2	TGTGCCACTTTTTCTGGGGCCGGGGAGCTGTTTTTT	CATFSGAGELFF
NA	NA	TRBV12-3/TRBV12-4	TRBJ1-6	TGTGCCAGCAGTCGGGTCCATAATTCACCCCTCCACTTT	CASSRVHNSPLHF
TRBD2	NA	TRBV7-9	TRBJ2-1	TGTGCCAGCATTCCTACCGGGGTAGCGGGGGGCAGGAATGAGCAGTTCTTC	CASIPTGVAGGRNEQFF
NA	once	TRBV5-1	TRBJ2-3	TGCGCCAGCAGCTTGAGTCAGAGCACAGATACGCAGTATTTT	CASSLSQSTDTQYF
NA	NA	TRBV14	TRBJ2-2	TGTGCCAGCAGCCTAATTGTGAGCGGGGAGCTGTTTTTT	CASSLIVSGELFF
NA	NA	TRBV15	TRBJ2-3	TGTGCCACCAGCAGAGATCCAAGCACAGATACGCAGTATTTT	CATSRDPSTDTQYF
NA	NA	TRBV9	TRBJ2-7	TGTGCCAGCAGCGTAGCTACAGGGATGGGCGAGCAGTACTTC	CASSVATGMGEQYF
NA	once	TRBV28	TRBJ1-4	TGTGCCAGCAGTTGGACAGCCGGGCGAGAAAAACTGTTTTTT	CASSWTAGREKLFF
NA	NA	TRBV15	TRBJ2-5	TGTGCCACCAGCAGAGATGTGTTAGTGACCCAGTACTTC	CATSRDVLVTQYF
NA	NA	TRBV14	TRBJ2-7	TGTGCCAGCAGCCAAAGCCAGCAGCAGTACTTC	CASSQSQQQYF
NA	NA	TRBV5-6	TRBJ1-5	TGTGCCAGCAGCTCCACCCCCGGGCAGCCCCAGCATTTT	CASSSTPGQPQHF
TRBD1	NA	TRBV6-1	TRBJ2-3	TGTGCCAGCGTTGATGGACAGGGACGCACAGATACGCAGTATTTT	CASVDGQGRTDTQYF
NA	NA	TRBV5-1	TRBJ2-5	TGCGCCAGCAGCTTGGAGGGAAAGGAAGAGACCCAGTACTTC	CASSLEGKEETQYF
NA	NA	TRBV20-1	TRBJ2-7	TGCAGTGCTAGAGAGCCAGACAGCGAGCAGTACTTC	CSAREPDSEQYF
TRBD1	NA	TRBV7-9	TRBJ2-7	TGTGCCAGCAGCTTAGGGAAAGGGACAGTCTCTTACGAGCAGTACTTC	CASSLGKGTVSYEQYF